The sequence of this T cell receptor beta chain was determined in a study of cytomegalovirus exposure and HLA in healthy donors. Study-wide background: Membership in the Caucasian-associated ancestry cluster was found for around four fifths of almost 400 genotyped donors. Points from the study as a whole: Highly shared variants forming one cluster were likely a sequencing artifact. A few chains tied to CMV proved CMV antigen-specific in vitro.

CDR1 is LNHDA, CDR2 SQIVND, per germline (reference sequence). The length of the CDR3 is 13 residues. The V end lost 6 bases, the J end lost 6 bases, and 14 bases lay between the germline ends. PCR amplification relied on 60 Vbeta primers (plus 13 Jbeta primers). TCRdb's copy holds only in-frame clones and misses some; the assay was immunoSEQ multiplex PCR. This sample carries roughly 110,000 clones, nearly 75% of them seen once, and the ten largest clones take around 4.8%. With respect to this clone: Its cognate antigen is unknown.

The chain couples TRBV19 to TRBJ2-5; the D is unclear. The receptor was derived from a man aged 25 to 40 in good health and CMV-seropositive. Sequencing was done on a sample of PBMCs. CDR3 in amino acids: CASSLDGVKTQYF. The CDR3 bases are TGTGCCAGTAGCTTAGATGGTGTGAAGACCCAGTACTTC.